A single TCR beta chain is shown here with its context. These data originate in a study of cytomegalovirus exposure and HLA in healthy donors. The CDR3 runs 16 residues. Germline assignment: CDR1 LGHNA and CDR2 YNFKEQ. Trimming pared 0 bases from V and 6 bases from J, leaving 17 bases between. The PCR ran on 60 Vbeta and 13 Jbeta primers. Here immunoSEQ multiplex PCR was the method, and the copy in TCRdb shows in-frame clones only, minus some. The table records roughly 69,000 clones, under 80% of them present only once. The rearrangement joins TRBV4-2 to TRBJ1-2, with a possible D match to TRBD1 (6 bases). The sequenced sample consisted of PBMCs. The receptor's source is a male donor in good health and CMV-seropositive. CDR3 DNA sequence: TGTGCCAGCAGCCAAGATAGGGGGTGGAACTCTCATGGCTACACCTTC. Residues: CASSQDRGWNSHGYTF.